A single T cell receptor beta chain is shown here with its context. This sample was taken from a study of blood T cell repertoires in COVID-19. About the research overall: Collection of acute and convalescent COVID-19 samples took place in the United States, Italy and Spain. The analysed material was cDNA or gDNA that came from T cells, B-cell-depleted T cells, or PBMCs.

The germline gives CDR1 MNHEY, CDR2 SVGAGI. Trimming removed 7 bases at V and 5 bases at J, with 20 bases between. This CDR3 region has 15 residues. The data were produced by immunoSEQ multiplex PCR, yet TCRdb's version contains in-frame clones alone and is incomplete. Of tens of thousands of clones listed, roughly 87% are singletons. The chain has TRBV6-5 and TRBJ1-2; D is possibly TRBD1 (5 bases). The receptor was isolated from a man aged 50-59 years with acute or convalescent COVID-19. The specimen was peripheral blood. In DNA form, the CDR3 reads TGTGCCAGCAAACGGCGGGGGTCTCTGGAGTATGGCTACACCTTC. Residues: CASKRRGSLEYGYTF.